This TCR beta chain stems from a study of PD-L1 blockade in urothelial cancer. Overall study: Blood analysis took place 3 weeks (second dose) and 6 weeks after treatment start.

Libraries were prepared by immunoSEQ multiplex PCR; TCRdb keeps only in-frame clonotypes and omits some of them. The table records tens of thousands of clones, about 83% of them present only once. Time point here: pretreatment peripheral blood. Germline V gene data show CDR1 as KGHSH and CDR2 as LQKENI. The V end was cut by 2 bases, the J end by 5 bases, with 13 bases between. The CDR3 consists of 15 residues. This chain connects TRBV18 to TRBJ1-5; D unclear. The receptor was isolated from a man aged 55 to 70 with urothelial cancer. Sequencing used PBMCs, obtained around atezolizumab (anti-PD-L1) treatment. The CDR3, as DNA: TGTGCCAGCTCACCATCCGGGGTGGTCCATCAGCCCCAGCATTTT. This translates into CASSPSGVVHQPQHF.